This T cell receptor (beta chain) was identified during a study of T cells in Graves' hyperthyroidism and ophthalmopathy. Authors of the study amplified TCR beta CDR3 regions from RNA transcripts. Primed by the HTBI set, a first-round RT-PCR was run on the TCR CDR3. TCRdb re-analysed the multiplex PCR reads in MiXCR, keeping a single row per CDR3 protein. The profile shows 600,000 to 700,000 distinct CDR3 sequences, just under 45% of them singletons. Reasons for excluding patients were uncontrolled infection, other autoimmune disease, pregnancy or lactation. V lost 8 bases to trimming and J lost 4 bases, with 6 bases between them. CDR3 length: 11 residues. This clonotype has more than one count but fewer than ten.

The chain joins TRBV12-3 or TRBV12-4 to TRBJ1-5; D is unresolved. The receptor was isolated from an adult man with Graves' disease, either hyperthyroidism or ophthalmopathy (not recorded which). The sample was peripheral blood or thyroid tissue (not recorded which). The chain's CDR3 is CASARNQPQHF. In DNA form, the CDR3 reads TGTGCCAGCGCTCGGAATCAGCCCCAGCATTTT.